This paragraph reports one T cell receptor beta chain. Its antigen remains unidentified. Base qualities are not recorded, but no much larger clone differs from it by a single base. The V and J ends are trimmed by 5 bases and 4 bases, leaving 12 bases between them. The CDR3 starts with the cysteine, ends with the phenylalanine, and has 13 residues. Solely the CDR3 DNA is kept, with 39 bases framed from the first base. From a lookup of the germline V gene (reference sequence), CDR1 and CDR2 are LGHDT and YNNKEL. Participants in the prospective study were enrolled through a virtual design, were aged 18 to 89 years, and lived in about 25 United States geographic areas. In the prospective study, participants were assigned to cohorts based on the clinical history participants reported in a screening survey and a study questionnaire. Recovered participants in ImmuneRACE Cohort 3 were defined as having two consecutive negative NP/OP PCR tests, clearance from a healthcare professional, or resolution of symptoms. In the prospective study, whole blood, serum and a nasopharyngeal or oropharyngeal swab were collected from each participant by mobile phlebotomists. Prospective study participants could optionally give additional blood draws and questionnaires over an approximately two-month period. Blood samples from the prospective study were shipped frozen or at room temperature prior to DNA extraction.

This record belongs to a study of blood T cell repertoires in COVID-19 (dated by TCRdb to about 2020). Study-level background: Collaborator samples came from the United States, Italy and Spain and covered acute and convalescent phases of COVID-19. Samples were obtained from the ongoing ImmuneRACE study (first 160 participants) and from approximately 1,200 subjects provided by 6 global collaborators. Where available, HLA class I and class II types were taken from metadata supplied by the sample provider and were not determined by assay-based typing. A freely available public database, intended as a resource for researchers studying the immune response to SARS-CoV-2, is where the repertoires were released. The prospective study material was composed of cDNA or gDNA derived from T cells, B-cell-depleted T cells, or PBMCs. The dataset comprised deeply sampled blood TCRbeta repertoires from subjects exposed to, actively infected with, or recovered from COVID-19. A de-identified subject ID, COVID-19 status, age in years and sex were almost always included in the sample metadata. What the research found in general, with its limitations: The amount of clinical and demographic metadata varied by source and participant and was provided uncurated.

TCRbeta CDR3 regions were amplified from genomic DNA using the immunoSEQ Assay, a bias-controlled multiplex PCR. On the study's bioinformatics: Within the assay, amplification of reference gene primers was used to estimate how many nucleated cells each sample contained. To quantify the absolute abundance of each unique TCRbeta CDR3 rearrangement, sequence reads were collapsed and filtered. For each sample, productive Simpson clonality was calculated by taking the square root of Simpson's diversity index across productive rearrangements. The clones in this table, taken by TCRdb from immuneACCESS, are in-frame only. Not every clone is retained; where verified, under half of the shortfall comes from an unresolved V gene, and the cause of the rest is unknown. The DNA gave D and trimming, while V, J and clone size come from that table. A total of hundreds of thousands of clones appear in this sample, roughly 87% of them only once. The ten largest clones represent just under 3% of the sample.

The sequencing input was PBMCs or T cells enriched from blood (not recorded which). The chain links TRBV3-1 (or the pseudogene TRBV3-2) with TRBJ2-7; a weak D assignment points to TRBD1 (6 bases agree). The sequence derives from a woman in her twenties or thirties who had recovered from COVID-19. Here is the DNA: TGTGCCAGCAGCACAGGGTACCAGTACGAGCAGTACTTC. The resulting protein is CASSTGYQYEQYF.